These 21 T cell receptor beta chains were sequenced from one sample in a study of T cell responses to AZD1222 COVID-19 vaccine. Sequenced by immunoSEQ multiplex PCR; TCRdb stores in-frame clones only, minus some. The sample has some 58,000 clones; over 80% are singletons. Source: peripheral blood, taken on day 0 of AZD1222 vaccination. The source is an adult in good health.

This clone was seen only once. V and J are TRBV12-5 and TRBJ2-3; 12 nucleotides match TRBD2. Germline V gene sequence: CDR1 LGHNT, CDR2 FRNRAP. CDR3 length equals 17 residues. After removal of 1 base from V and 3 bases from J, the junction contained 5 bases not matched to a gene. The CDR3 sequence: CASGLGLAGVWTDTQYF. CDR3 DNA sequence: TGTGCTAGTGGTTTGGGACTAGCGGGAGTTTGGACAGATACGCAGTATTTT. Full variable domain (remainder filled in from reference TRBV12-5 and TRBJ2-3): DARVTQTPRHKVTEMGQEVTMRCQPILGHNTVFWYRQTMMQGLELLAYFRNRAPLDDSGMPKDRFSAEMPDATLATLKIQPSEPRDSAVYFCASGLGLAGVWTDTQYFGPGTRLTVL.

The J gene is TRBJ2-7, the V gene TRBV15, with TRBD2 matching over 9 bases. The germline gives CDR1 LNHNV, CDR2 YYDKDF (reference sequence). The CDR3 runs to 16 residues. V gave up 1 base and J gave up 4 bases; unmatched junction bases: 8. CDR3 bases: TGTGCCACCAGCAGAGCGCAGACTAGCGGAGCTTACGAGCAGTACTTC. Translated, it gives CATSRAQTSGAYEQYF.

The chain uses TRBV28 and TRBJ2-1, with D perhaps matching TRBD1 or TRBD2 (7 bases each). V lost 5 bases and J lost 4, with 15 bases in between. The CDR3 is made up of 15 amino acids. The germline V gene encodes CDR1 MDHEN and CDR2 SYDVKM. CDR3 DNA: TGTGCCAGCAGTATTACAGGGGAGGGTTACAATGAGCAGTTCTTC. Residues: CASSITGEGYNEQFF.

The genes are TRBV7-2 and TRBJ2-5; D ambiguous. This CDR3 has 14 residues. The germline V gene encodes CDR1 SGHTA and CDR2 FQGNSA. The V gene lost 1 base and the J gene lost 1 base, with 7 bases spanning the gap. CDR3 residues: CASSLGGPQETQYF. In DNA form, the CDR3 reads TGTGCCAGCAGCTTAGGAGGTCCCCAAGAGACCCAGTACTTC.

This clone came up once. The V and J genes are TRBV30 and TRBJ2-7; 9 positions match TRBD1. The length of the CDR3 is 12 residues. The germline V gene encodes CDR1 GTSNPN and CDR2 SVGIG (reference sequence). The CDR3 bases are TGTGCTTTTGGGACAGGGTCCTACGAGCAGTACTTC. It codes for CAFGTGSYEQYF.

This clone appeared a single time. This rearrangement joins TRBV12-1 to TRBJ1-1. TRBV12-1 is flagged as a pseudogene. The CDR3 is made up of 13 amino acids. The CDR3 DNA sequence: TGTGCCTCCCGGCAGTTACTGAACACTGAAGCTTTCTTT. Protein sequence: CASRQLLNTEAFF.

In regard to this clone: Other nucleotide sequences in the sample specify the same CDR3. The rearrangement uses TRBV5-5 and TRBJ2-5, with TRBD2 identical over 11 bases. The V segment lost 2 bases and the J segment 4 bases; nucleotides outside the gene matches: 1. CDR1 and CDR2 (germline): SGHKS, YYEKEE (reference sequence). This CDR3 is 14 amino acids long. The CDR3 nucleotides are TGTGCCAGCAGCTTCCTAGCGGGAGGAGAGACCCAGTACTTC. Protein: CASSFLAGGETQYF. Supplemented by reference TRBV5-5 and TRBJ2-5, the full variable domain reads DAGVTQSPTHLIKTRGQQVTLRCSPISGHKSVSWYQQVLGQGPQFIFQYYEKEERGRGNFPDRFSARQFPNYSSELNVNALLLGDSALYLCASSFLAGGETQYFGPGTRLLVL.

The CDR3 DNA reads as TGTGCCAGCAGTTTCGGGGACAGCTCTGGGGCCAACGTCCTGACTTTC. Protein sequence: CASSFGDSSGANVLTF. The rearrangement uses TRBV4-2 and TRBJ2-6; 7 nucleotides align to TRBD1. The CDR3 is made up of 16 amino acids. Trimming at V came to 6 bases and at J to 0 bases, leaving 5 bases not matched to a gene. Germline-derived CDR1 and CDR2 are LGHNA and YNFKEQ.

The chain joins TRBV5-1 to TRBJ1-3; TRBD1 matches at 8 bases. The CDR3 runs to 14 residues. The J segment lost 3 bases and the V segment lost 3 bases, leaving 2 bases of the junction unmatched. The germline gives CDR1 SGHRS, CDR2 YFSETQ. This CDR3 is CASSWTGNGNTIYF. CDR3 DNA: TGCGCCAGCAGCTGGACAGGGAATGGAAACACCATATATTTT.

The J gene is TRBJ2-5, the V gene TRBV9; D not resolved. In germline, CDR1 is SGDLS, CDR2 YYNGEE. V gave up 4 bases and J gave up 2 bases, with 12 bases separating them. The CDR3 sequence is 14 residues long. The DNA for the CDR3 is TGTGCCAGCAGCCCTCGGGTGGGACAAGAGACCCAGTACTTC. Its protein product is CASSPRVGQETQYF. The full variable domain, rest sourced from reference TRBV9 and TRBJ2-5, is DSGVTQTPKHLITATGQRVTLRCSPRSGDLSVYWYQQSLDQGLQFLIQYYNGEERAKGNILERFSAQQFPDLHSELNLSSLELGDSALYFCASSPRVGQETQYFGPGTRLLVL.

This sequence joins TRBV11-2 and TRBJ2-2; D ambiguous. The V gene lost 5 bases and the J gene lost 5 bases, with 12 bases spanning the gap. The CDR3 loop spans 14 amino acids. Per the germline V gene, CDR1 is SGHAT and CDR2 is FQNNGV. CDR3 in DNA: TGTGCCAGCAGCCCCCTCTCTGGGACCGGGGAGCTGTTTTTT. It translates to CASSPLSGTGELFF. The full variable domain, its missing parts supplied by reference TRBV11-2 and TRBJ2-2, is EAGVAQSPRYKIIEKRQSVAFWCNPISGHATLYWYQQILGQGPKLLIQFQNNGVVDDSQLPKDRFSAERLKGVDSTLKIQPAKLEDSAVYLCASSPLSGTGELFFGEGSRLTVL.

The rearrangement uses TRBV10-3 and TRBJ1-1, with a possible D match to TRBD1 (6 bases). The germline CDR1 and CDR2 sequences are ENHRY and SYGVKD. V lost 0 bases and J lost 4, with 15 bases in between. The CDR3 length is 16 residues. The CDR3 region has the DNA TGTGCCATCAGTGAGTCGAAAGGGGGTCGCGTCACTGAAGCTTTCTTT. It specifies CAISESKGGRVTEAFF.

This clone was detected a few times. The chain joins TRBV24-1 to TRBJ2-7; 14 bases map to TRBD2. Trimming cost V 5 bases and J 6 bases; bases outside gene matches: 8. Germline V gene sequence: CDR1 KGHDR, CDR2 SFDVKD. The CDR3 length is 16 residues. In DNA form, the CDR3 reads TGTGCCACCAGTGGCCCGGGACTAGCGGGAGTAAGCGAGCAGTACTTC. Translation: CATSGPGLAGVSEQYF.

The chain combines TRBV3-1 (or the pseudogene TRBV3-2) with TRBJ1-2; D might be TRBD1 (6 bases). This CDR3 is 19 amino acids long. CDR1 and CDR2 (germline): LGHDT, YNNKEL (reference sequence). V was cut by 4 bases and J by 0 bases, with 24 bases left in between. The CDR3 reads CASSRGVMRPGQTNYGYTF. In DNA form, the CDR3 reads TGTGCCAGCAGCCGAGGAGTGATGAGACCGGGACAAACTAACTATGGCTACACCTTC.

This chain connects TRBV5-1 to TRBJ2-5; the match to TRBD2 covers 12 bases. CDR3 size: 19 residues. Germline V lookup: CDR1 SGHRS, CDR2 YFSETQ. Unmatched junction bases numbered 18, after V lost 4 bases and J lost 5 bases. The CDR3 here is CASSPRGLAGSSTSETQYF. CDR3 nucleotides: TGCGCCAGCAGCCCCCGGGGACTAGCGGGCAGCTCAACGAGCGAGACCCAGTACTTC.

This chain links TRBV6-5 with TRBJ2-1; 10 bases are a match to TRBD1. With V trimmed by 4 bases and J by 6 bases, 6 bases remained unmatched. The CDR3 extends over 15 amino acids. Germline lookup yields CDR1 MNHEY and CDR2 SVGAGI. Written as DNA, the CDR3 is TGTGCCAGCAGTTCGACCGGGACAGGGGTCAATGAGCAGTTCTTC. Amino acids: CASSSTGTGVNEQFF.

The chain uses TRBV5-6 and TRBJ1-1, with TRBD1 matching 7 bases. The V and J ends lost 4 bases and 1 base, in that order; junction bases with no gene match: 10. Germline CDR1 is SGHDT and CDR2 is YYEEEE. The CDR3 has 16 residues. CDR3 sequence: CASSAPTGVQNTEAFF. The CDR3 DNA follows: TGTGCCAGCAGCGCCCCAACAGGGGTCCAGAACACTGAAGCTTTCTTT.

The rearrangement joins TRBV2 to TRBJ1-5; 7 positions match TRBD1. This CDR3 region has 13 residues. V was pared by 6 bases and J by 7 bases, with 6 bases of the junction left unmatched. Germline CDR1 SNHLY, CDR2 FYNNEI. The CDR3 DNA follows: TGTGCCAGCAGGAGGGGGCCGGGACAGCCCCAGCATTTT. Its protein product is CASRRGPGQPQHF.

This clone is a singleton in its sample. The chain carries TRBV30 and TRBJ2-7, with D perhaps assigned TRBD1 or TRBD2 (6 bases each). Germline assignment: CDR1 GTSNPN and CDR2 SVGIG (reference sequence). This CDR3 region has 17 residues. Trimming took 0 bases from V and 3 from J, leaving 21 bases between them. The CDR3 bases are TGTGCCTGGAGTGTACAGGGTGGGGCGGGGCGCCGCTACGAGCAGTACTTC. Translating it yields CAWSVQGGAGRRYEQYF. Using reference TRBV30 and TRBJ2-7 for the parts outside the CDR3, the full variable domain is SQTIHQWPATLVQPVGSPLSLECTVEGTSNPNLYWYRQAAGRGLQLLFYSVGIGQISSEVPQNLSASRPQDRQFILSSKKLLLSDSGFYLCAWSVQGGAGRRYEQYFGPGTRLTVT.

The chain links TRBV30 to TRBJ2-2; D ambiguous. Deletions cut 4 bases from V and 2 bases from J, with 8 bases between. The CDR3 is 13 amino acids. From germline, CDR1 is GTSNPN and CDR2 SVGIG (reference sequence). In DNA form, the CDR3 reads TGTGCCTGGAAAAAGAGTAACACCGGGGAGCTGTTTTTT. Translated, it gives CAWKKSNTGELFF.

The rearrangement uses TRBV6-4 and TRBJ1-1; D not certain. Germline CDR1 reads MRHNA; CDR2 reads SNTAGT. CDR3 length: 15 amino acids. Trimming shortened V by 5 bases and J by 4 bases, and 17 bases separated the two germline ends. The CDR3 loop is CASSLRNSGSTEAFF. The CDR3, as DNA: TGTGCCAGCAGTCTTCGTAATTCGGGTTCCACTGAAGCTTTCTTT.